This T cell receptor (beta chain) was identified during a study of graft-versus-host responses after intestinal transplantation. This clone occurred a few times. The antigen is undetermined. The table came from immunoSEQ multiplex PCR; TCRdb's copy has only in-frame clones and leaves some out. The data show approximately 100,000 clones, 80% to 95% seen once. The germline V and J ends were trimmed by 3 bases and 2 bases, with 8 bases remaining between them. The CDR3 covers 13 residues. Germline values: CDR1 LNHDA, CDR2 SQIVND (reference sequence). The clonotype was recovered from a human donor who received an intestinal transplant. This material consisted of unstimulated CD8+ T cells sorted from spleen or lymph node cells, taken before intestinal transplant. The chain combines TRBV19 with TRBJ2-7, with a possible D match to TRBD1 (5 bases). The CDR3 reads CASSIGAPYEQYF. In DNA, the CDR3 is TGTGCCAGTAGTATTGGGGCACCCTACGAGCAGTACTTC. The whole variable domain, filled in from reference TRBV19 and TRBJ2-7, reads DGGITQSPKYLFRKEGQNVTLSCEQNLNHDAMYWYRQDPGQGLRLIYYSQIVNDFQKGDIAEGYSVSREKKESFPLTVTSAQKNPTAFYLCASSIGAPYEQYFGPGTRLTVT.